A single count supports the clone carrying this T cell receptor (beta chain). Its target is unknown. This sample is part of a study of cytomegalovirus exposure and HLA in healthy donors. The PCR had 60 Vbeta and 13 Jbeta primers. Measured with immunoSEQ multiplex PCR; TCRdb has only the in-frame clones, and not every one. This table has about 140,000 clones, around 90% appearing once. Overall study findings and caveats: Across donors, most TCRs were seen rarely, yet some public ones were widespread.

Deletions cut 5 bases from V and 3 bases from J, with 20 bases between. CDR3 size: 16 residues. The germline gives CDR1 SGHNT, CDR2 YENEEA. Sequences were obtained from PBMCs. This receptor was identified in a woman between 40 and 55 years old in good health and CMV-seronegative. The chain couples TRBV11-3 to TRBJ2-7; tentative D call: TRBD2 (6 bases). The CDR3 protein is CASSADGSRRHYEQYF. The CDR3 nucleotides are TGTGCCAGCAGCGCAGACGGGAGCCGGAGGCACTACGAGCAGTACTTC.